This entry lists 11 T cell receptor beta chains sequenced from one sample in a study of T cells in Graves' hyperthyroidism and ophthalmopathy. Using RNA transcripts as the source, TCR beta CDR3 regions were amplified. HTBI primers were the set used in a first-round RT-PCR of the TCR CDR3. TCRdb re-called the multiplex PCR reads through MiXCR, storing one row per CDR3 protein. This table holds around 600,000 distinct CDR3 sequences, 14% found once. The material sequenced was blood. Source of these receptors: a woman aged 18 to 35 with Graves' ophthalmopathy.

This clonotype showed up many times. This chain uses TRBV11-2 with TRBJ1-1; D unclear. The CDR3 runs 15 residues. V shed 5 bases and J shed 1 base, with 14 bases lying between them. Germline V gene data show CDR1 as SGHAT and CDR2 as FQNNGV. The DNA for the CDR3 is TGTGCCAGCAGCCCCCTCCTGGCAGAGAACACTGAAGCTTTCTTT. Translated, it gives CASSPLLAENTEAFF.

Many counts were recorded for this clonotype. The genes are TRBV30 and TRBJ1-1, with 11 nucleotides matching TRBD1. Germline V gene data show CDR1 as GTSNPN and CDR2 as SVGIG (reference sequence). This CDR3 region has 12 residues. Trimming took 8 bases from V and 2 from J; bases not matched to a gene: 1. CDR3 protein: CARTGGNTEAFF. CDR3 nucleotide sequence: TGTGCCAGGACAGGGGGCAACACTGAAGCTTTCTTT.

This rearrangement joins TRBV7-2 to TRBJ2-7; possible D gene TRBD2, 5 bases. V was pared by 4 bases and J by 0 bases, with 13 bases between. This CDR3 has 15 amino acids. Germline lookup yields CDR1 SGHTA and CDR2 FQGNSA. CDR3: CASSSSGIVSYEQYF. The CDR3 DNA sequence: TGTGCCAGCAGCTCCTCCGGGATAGTCTCCTACGAGCAGTACTTC.

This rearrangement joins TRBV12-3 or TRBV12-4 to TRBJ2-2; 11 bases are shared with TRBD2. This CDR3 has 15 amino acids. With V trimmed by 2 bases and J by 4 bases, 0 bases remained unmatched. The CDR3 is CASSLTSGSTGELFF. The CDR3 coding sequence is TGTGCCAGCAGTTTAACTAGCGGGAGCACCGGGGAGCTGTTTTTT.

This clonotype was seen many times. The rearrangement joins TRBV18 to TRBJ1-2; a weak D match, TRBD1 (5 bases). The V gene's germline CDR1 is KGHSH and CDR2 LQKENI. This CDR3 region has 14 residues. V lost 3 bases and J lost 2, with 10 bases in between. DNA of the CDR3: TGTGCCAGCTCACCTCGGGACTCAAACTATGGCTACACCTTC. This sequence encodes CASSPRDSNYGYTF.

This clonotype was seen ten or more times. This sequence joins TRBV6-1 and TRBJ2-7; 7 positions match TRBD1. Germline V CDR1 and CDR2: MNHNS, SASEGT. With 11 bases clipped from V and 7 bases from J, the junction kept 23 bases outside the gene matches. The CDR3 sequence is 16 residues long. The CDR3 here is CALIPQSNRGLTEQYF. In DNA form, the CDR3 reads TGTGCCTTGATTCCGCAGAGTAACAGGGGATTAACGGAGCAGTACTTC.

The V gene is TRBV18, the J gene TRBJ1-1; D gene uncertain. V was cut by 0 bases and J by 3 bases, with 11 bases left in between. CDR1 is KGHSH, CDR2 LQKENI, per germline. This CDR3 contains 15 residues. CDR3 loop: CASSPPGNFHTEAFF. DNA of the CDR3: TGTGCCAGCTCACCACCGGGAAATTTTCACACTGAAGCTTTCTTT.

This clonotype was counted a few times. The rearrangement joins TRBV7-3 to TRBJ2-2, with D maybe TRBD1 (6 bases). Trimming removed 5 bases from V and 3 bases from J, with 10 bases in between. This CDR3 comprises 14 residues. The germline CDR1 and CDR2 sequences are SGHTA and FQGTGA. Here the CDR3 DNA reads TGTGCCAGCAGCACCCGGACAGACACCGGGGAGCTGTTTTTT. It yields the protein CASSTRTDTGELFF. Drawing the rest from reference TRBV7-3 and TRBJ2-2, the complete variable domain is GAGVSQTPSNKVTEKGKYVELRCDPISGHTALYWYRQSLGQGPEFLIYFQGTGAADDSGLPNDRFFAVRPEGSVSTLKIQRTERGDSAVYLCASSTRTDTGELFFGEGSRLTVL.

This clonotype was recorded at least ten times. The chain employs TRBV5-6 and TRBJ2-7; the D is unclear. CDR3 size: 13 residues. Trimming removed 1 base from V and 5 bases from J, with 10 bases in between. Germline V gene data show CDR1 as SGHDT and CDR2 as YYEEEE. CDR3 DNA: TGTGCCAGCAGCTTGTATCAGGCGAACGAGCAGTACTTC. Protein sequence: CASSLYQANEQYF.

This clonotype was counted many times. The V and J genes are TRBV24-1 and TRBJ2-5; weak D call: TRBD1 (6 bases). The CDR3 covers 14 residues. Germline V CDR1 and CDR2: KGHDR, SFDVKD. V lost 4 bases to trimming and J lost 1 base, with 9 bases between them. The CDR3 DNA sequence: TGTGCCACCAGTGACCGGACAGCCCAAGAGACCCAGTACTTC. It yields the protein CATSDRTAQETQYF.

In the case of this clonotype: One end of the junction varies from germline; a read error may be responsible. The CDR3 nucleotides are TGTGCCATCAGTGAGAACAGTCCTGGAAACACCATATATTTT. This sequence encodes CAISENSPGNTIYF. The chain couples TRBV27 to TRBJ1-3; D is uncertain. Germline V gene lookup returns CDR1 MNHEY and CDR2 SMNVEV (reference sequence). The CDR3 loop spans 14 amino acids.